A selection of T cell receptor beta chains follows, all from one sample in a study of T-cell memory formation after mild COVID-19. TCRdb re-called the 5' RACE reads with MiXCR, one entry per CDR3 protein. The top ten clones hold around 12% of a sample with about 500,000 distinct CDR3 sequences, roughly 20% of them seen once. Material: PBMCs or a T cell subset sorted from them (not recorded which). Receptors originate from an adult woman who had mild COVID-19 (a few samples of this study predate the infection). Cell type and time point are not known. Each CDR3 is given with its conserved first and last residue. The order of the fields is D gene, clone size, J gene, V gene, CDR3 protein, CDR3 DNA. The D gene is left open where the match is weak. Not all rows give a size; the values are once, few, many and, for expanded clones, a class.

d_call: TRBD2; clone_size: many; j_call: TRBJ2-1; v_call: TRBV7-3; cdr3_aa: CASSPELADNEQFF; cdr3_nt: TGTGCCAGCAGCCCTGAGCTAGCGGACAATGAGCAGTTCTTC
d_call: TRBD1; clone_size: .; j_call: TRBJ1-2; v_call: TRBV6-1; cdr3_aa: CASSEAPGGSGYGYTF; cdr3_nt: TGTGCCAGCAGTGAAGCCCCAGGGGGATCTGGCTATGGCTACACCTTC
d_call: .; clone_size: few; j_call: TRBJ1-2; v_call: TRBV12-3/TRBV12-4; cdr3_aa: CASSSVANYGYTF; cdr3_nt: TGTGCCAGCAGCTCCGTCGCTAACTATGGCTACACCTTC
d_call: .; clone_size: .; j_call: TRBJ2-2; v_call: TRBV27; cdr3_aa: CASGISGLPGELFF; cdr3_nt: TGTGCCAGCGGGATCTCCGGGCTCCCGGGGGAGCTGTTTTTT
d_call: .; clone_size: once; j_call: TRBJ1-2; v_call: TRBV12-3/TRBV12-4; cdr3_aa: CASSLHDWSGNYGYTF; cdr3_nt: TGTGCCAGCAGTTTACACGATTGGAGCGGTAACTATGGCTACACCTTC
d_call: .; clone_size: .; j_call: TRBJ2-2; v_call: TRBV30; cdr3_aa: CAWSKEGNTGELFF; cdr3_nt: TGTGCCTGGAGTAAAGAGGGGAACACCGGGGAGCTGTTTTTT
d_call: .; clone_size: .; j_call: TRBJ2-4; v_call: TRBV5-1; cdr3_aa: CASSPPVEGAKNIQYF; cdr3_nt: TGCGCCAGCAGCCCCCCCGTTGAGGGAGCCAAAAACATTCAGTACTTC
d_call: .; clone_size: few; j_call: TRBJ1-1; v_call: TRBV14; cdr3_aa: CASSQVNRNTEAFF; cdr3_nt: TGTGCCAGCAGCCAAGTTAACAGAAACACTGAAGCTTTCTTT
d_call: TRBD2; clone_size: many; j_call: TRBJ2-3; v_call: TRBV5-1; cdr3_aa: CASSPDPGLAGEHF; cdr3_nt: TGCGCCAGCAGCCCCGATCCCGGACTAGCGGGGGAGCATTTT
d_call: TRBD2; clone_size: .; j_call: TRBJ2-5; v_call: TRBV5-1; cdr3_aa: CASSLVGLAGQETQYF; cdr3_nt: TGCGCCAGCAGCTTGGTCGGACTAGCGGGCCAAGAGACCCAGTACTTC
d_call: TRBD2; clone_size: .; j_call: TRBJ2-1; v_call: TRBV29-1; cdr3_aa: CSVEDRTSGSRGEQFF; cdr3_nt: TGCAGCGTTGAAGATCGGACTAGCGGGAGTAGGGGTGAGCAGTTCTTC
d_call: .; clone_size: .; j_call: TRBJ1-3; v_call: TRBV20-1; cdr3_aa: CVIDVAIGNTIYF; cdr3_nt: TGCGTTATCGATGTGGCCATCGGAAACACCATATATTTT
d_call: TRBD1; clone_size: .; j_call: TRBJ2-5; v_call: TRBV15; cdr3_aa: CATSRDTPGQGGETQYF; cdr3_nt: TGTGCCACCAGCAGAGATACACCGGGACAGGGAGGAGAGACCCAGTACTTC
d_call: .; clone_size: few; j_call: TRBJ1-2; v_call: TRBV12-3/TRBV12-4; cdr3_aa: CASSSTPGYTF; cdr3_nt: TGTGCCAGCAGTTCTACTCCTGGCTACACCTTC
d_call: .; clone_size: many; j_call: TRBJ2-7; v_call: TRBV27; cdr3_aa: CASKGRQGTYEQYF; cdr3_nt: TGTGCCAGCAAGGGCAGACAAGGAACATACGAGCAGTACTTC
d_call: .; clone_size: few; j_call: TRBJ1-1; v_call: TRBV18; cdr3_aa: CASSPRQTVNTEAFF; cdr3_nt: TGTGCCAGCTCACCACGGCAGACAGTTAACACTGAAGCTTTCTTT
d_call: TRBD1; clone_size: many; j_call: TRBJ1-5; v_call: TRBV7-6; cdr3_aa: CASSGGTGVNQPQHF; cdr3_nt: TGTGCCAGCAGCGGGGGGACAGGGGTTAATCAGCCCCAGCATTTT
d_call: TRBD2; clone_size: .; j_call: TRBJ2-2; v_call: TRBV7-2; cdr3_aa: CASTLAGAANTGELFF; cdr3_nt: TGTGCCAGCACCTTGGCGGGAGCGGCTAACACCGGGGAGCTGTTTTTT
d_call: .; clone_size: .; j_call: TRBJ2-1; v_call: TRBV24-1; cdr3_aa: CATSDEGAISSYNEQFF; cdr3_nt: TGTGCCACCAGTGATGAGGGCGCTATAAGCTCCTACAATGAGCAGTTCTTC
d_call: .; clone_size: few; j_call: TRBJ2-5; v_call: TRBV20-1; cdr3_aa: CSARGFQETQYF; cdr3_nt: TGCAGTGCTAGAGGCTTTCAAGAGACCCAGTACTTC
d_call: TRBD2; clone_size: few; j_call: TRBJ2-7; v_call: TRBV20-1; cdr3_aa: CSAASGREGNEQYF; cdr3_nt: TGCAGTGCTGCCAGCGGGAGGGAGGGCAACGAGCAGTACTTC
d_call: TRBD2; clone_size: .; j_call: TRBJ2-7; v_call: TRBV7-2; cdr3_aa: CASSHQTGTSGYEQYF; cdr3_nt: TGTGCCAGCAGCCACCAAACCGGGACTAGCGGCTACGAGCAGTACTTC
d_call: .; clone_size: few; j_call: TRBJ2-1; v_call: TRBV20-1; cdr3_aa: CSARTFSEQFF; cdr3_nt: TGCAGTGCACGCACCTTTAGCGAGCAGTTCTTC
d_call: .; clone_size: few; j_call: TRBJ1-1; v_call: TRBV9; cdr3_aa: CASSVGRVGVSAFF; cdr3_nt: TGTGCCAGCAGCGTAGGCAGGGTGGGTGTTTCAGCTTTCTTT
d_call: .; clone_size: .; j_call: TRBJ1-5; v_call: TRBV19; cdr3_aa: CASSIFGDISNQPQHF; cdr3_nt: TGTGCCAGTAGTATCTTCGGGGACATAAGCAATCAGCCCCAGCATTTT
d_call: .; clone_size: .; j_call: TRBJ2-5; v_call: TRBV6-5; cdr3_aa: CASSYSHYAETQYF; cdr3_nt: TGTGCCAGCAGTTACTCGCACTATGCGGAGACCCAGTACTTC
d_call: .; clone_size: .; j_call: TRBJ1-2; v_call: TRBV4-1; cdr3_aa: CASSQVENLGYGYTF; cdr3_nt: TGCGCCAGCAGCCAAGTGGAGAATTTGGGCTATGGCTACACCTTC
d_call: TRBD2; clone_size: many; j_call: TRBJ2-1; v_call: TRBV4-1; cdr3_aa: CASSLLAGGPGEQFF; cdr3_nt: TGCGCCAGCAGCCTCTTAGCGGGGGGGCCAGGGGAGCAGTTCTTC
d_call: .; clone_size: .; j_call: TRBJ1-1; v_call: TRBV7-3; cdr3_aa: CASSLTGERDEAFF; cdr3_nt: TGTGCCAGCAGCCTGACCGGGGAGCGAGATGAAGCTTTCTTT
d_call: TRBD2; clone_size: few; j_call: TRBJ2-5; v_call: TRBV29-1; cdr3_aa: CSVVLAGGRETQYF; cdr3_nt: TGCAGCGTTGTACTAGCGGGAGGGAGAGAGACCCAGTACTTC
d_call: TRBD1; clone_size: few; j_call: TRBJ2-5; v_call: TRBV11-2; cdr3_aa: CASSYSGTATQETQYF; cdr3_nt: TGTGCCAGCAGCTATTCCGGGACAGCAACCCAAGAGACCCAGTACTTC
d_call: .; clone_size: few; j_call: TRBJ1-5; v_call: TRBV5-7; cdr3_aa: CASSSRGGLNQPQHF; cdr3_nt: TGTGCCAGCAGCTCCCGGGGGGGACTCAATCAGCCCCAGCATTTT
d_call: .; clone_size: few; j_call: TRBJ2-2; v_call: TRBV5-4; cdr3_aa: CASSPNREMNTGELFF; cdr3_nt: TGTGCCAGCAGCCCCAACAGGGAGATGAACACCGGGGAGCTGTTTTTT
d_call: TRBD1; clone_size: few; j_call: TRBJ1-5; v_call: TRBV18; cdr3_aa: CASSPPSDRAINQPQHF; cdr3_nt: TGTGCCAGCTCACCACCTTCGGACAGGGCGATTAATCAGCCCCAGCATTTT
d_call: .; clone_size: few; j_call: TRBJ2-7; v_call: TRBV25-1; cdr3_aa: CASTRAENSYEQYF; cdr3_nt: TGTGCCAGCACTCGGGCAGAGAATTCCTACGAGCAGTACTTC
d_call: TRBD1; clone_size: .; j_call: TRBJ2-1; v_call: TRBV4-2; cdr3_aa: CASSQDRWQGAYNEQFF; cdr3_nt: TGTGCCAGCAGCCAAGATCGGTGGCAGGGGGCCTACAATGAGCAGTTCTTC
d_call: .; clone_size: .; j_call: TRBJ2-5; v_call: TRBV4-1; cdr3_aa: CASSQNEGLGTQYF; cdr3_nt: TGCGCCAGCAGCCAGAACGAGGGTTTGGGGACCCAGTACTTC
d_call: TRBD2; clone_size: few; j_call: TRBJ2-5; v_call: TRBV25-1; cdr3_aa: CASSEGLAASQETQYF; cdr3_nt: TGTGCCAGCAGTGAAGGACTAGCGGCCTCCCAAGAGACCCAGTACTTC
d_call: .; clone_size: few; j_call: TRBJ1-1; v_call: TRBV2; cdr3_aa: CASIKEPGGTEAFF; cdr3_nt: TGTGCCAGCATAAAGGAGCCGGGTGGGACTGAAGCTTTCTTT
d_call: .; clone_size: few; j_call: TRBJ2-7; v_call: TRBV7-9; cdr3_aa: CASSLKGPHEQYF; cdr3_nt: TGTGCCAGCAGCTTGAAGGGGCCCCACGAGCAGTACTTC
d_call: TRBD2; clone_size: .; j_call: TRBJ2-3; v_call: TRBV7-2; cdr3_aa: CASSLSLAASTDTQYF; cdr3_nt: TGTGCCAGCAGCTTATCCCTAGCGGCTAGCACAGATACGCAGTATTTT
d_call: TRBD1; clone_size: few; j_call: TRBJ2-2; v_call: TRBV6-2/TRBV6-3; cdr3_aa: CASTRTGSNTGELFF; cdr3_nt: TGTGCCAGCACCCGGACAGGGAGTAACACCGGGGAGCTGTTTTTT
d_call: .; clone_size: .; j_call: TRBJ2-1; v_call: TRBV12-3/TRBV12-4; cdr3_aa: CASSSGTLQFF; cdr3_nt: TGTGCCAGCAGTTCCGGGACTTTGCAGTTCTTC
d_call: TRBD1; clone_size: .; j_call: TRBJ1-2; v_call: TRBV3-1; cdr3_aa: CASSQPAGGRYGYTF; cdr3_nt: TGTGCCAGCAGCCAACCGGCAGGGGGACGCTATGGCTACACCTTC
d_call: TRBD1; clone_size: few; j_call: TRBJ2-1; v_call: TRBV7-6; cdr3_aa: CASRSGQGENNEQFF; cdr3_nt: TGTGCCAGCAGATCAGGACAGGGGGAAAACAATGAGCAGTTCTTC
d_call: TRBD2; clone_size: many; j_call: TRBJ2-3; v_call: TRBV18; cdr3_aa: CASSSRPGGYSTDTQYF; cdr3_nt: TGTGCCAGCTCATCCAGACCCGGGGGGTATAGCACAGATACGCAGTATTTT
d_call: .; clone_size: .; j_call: TRBJ1-1; v_call: TRBV12-3/TRBV12-4; cdr3_aa: CASPTGDRTEAFF; cdr3_nt: TGTGCCAGCCCCACGGGGGATCGAACTGAAGCTTTCTTT
d_call: TRBD2; clone_size: few; j_call: TRBJ2-2; v_call: TRBV7-9; cdr3_aa: CASSPLALAGAGELFF; cdr3_nt: TGTGCCAGCAGCCCTCTTGCCCTAGCGGGAGCCGGGGAGCTGTTTTTT